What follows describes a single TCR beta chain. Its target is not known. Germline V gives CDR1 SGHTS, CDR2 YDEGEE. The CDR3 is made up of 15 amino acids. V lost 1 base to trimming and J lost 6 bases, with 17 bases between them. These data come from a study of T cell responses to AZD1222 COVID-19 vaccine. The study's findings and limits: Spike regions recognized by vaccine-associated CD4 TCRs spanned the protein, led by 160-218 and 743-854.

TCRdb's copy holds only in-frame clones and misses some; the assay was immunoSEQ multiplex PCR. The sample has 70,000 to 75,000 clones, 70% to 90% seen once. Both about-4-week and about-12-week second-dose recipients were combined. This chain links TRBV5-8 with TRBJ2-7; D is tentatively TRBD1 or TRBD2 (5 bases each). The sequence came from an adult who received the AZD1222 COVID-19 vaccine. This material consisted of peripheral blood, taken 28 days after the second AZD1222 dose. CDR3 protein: CASSLTGTGSGEQYF. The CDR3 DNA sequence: TGTGCCAGCAGCTTGACCGGGACGGGAAGCGGCGAGCAGTACTTC.